The rows below give T cell receptor beta chains drawn from one sample of a study of CD8+CD57+ T cells in acquired aplastic anemia. TCRdb re-called the reads through MiXCR, storing one row per CDR3 protein. The table records 300,000 or so distinct CDR3 sequences, 50% to 70% of them present only once. Sequencing was carried out using sorted CD4+, CD8+, or CD8+CD57+ T cells (not recorded which) from PBMCs. The receptors were gathered from a human donor with severe aplastic anemia or a healthy control (not recorded which). The CDR3 runs from the conserved cysteine through the conserved F or W. A D gene is named only where the DNA matches it firmly. The size entry is marked missing in some rows and otherwise reads once, few, many or a size class.

V	size	D	J	DNA	CDR3
TRBV20-1	-	TRBD1	TRBJ1-4	TGCAGTGCTCCGCCCCTGACAGGGTTCGATGAAAAACTGTTTTTT	CSAPPLTGFDEKLFF
TRBV10-3	-	-	TRBJ1-6	TGTGCTATCAGCGGACGGCCGAGCTCCTATAATTCACCCCTCCACTTT	CAISGRPSSYNSPLHF
TRBV9	many	-	TRBJ2-3	TGTGCCAGCAGCCCGTCAGTCGGGGCGCGGGGCACAGATACGCAGTATTTT	CASSPSVGARGTDTQYF
TRBV7-9	-	TRBD1	TRBJ2-5	TGTGCCAGCAGCCTTCGAGCGAGGGACAGGGGAGAGACCCAGTACTTC	CASSLRARDRGETQYF
TRBV2	-	-	TRBJ2-3	TGTGCCAGCAGACCAACTACGGGTTCAGATACGCAGTATTTT	CASRPTTGSDTQYF
TRBV7-3	-	TRBD2	TRBJ2-3	TGTGCCACCCGGACTAGCGACACAGATACGCAGTATTTT	CATRTSDTDTQYF
TRBV20-1	-	-	TRBJ1-1	TGCAGTGCGGGTCTCTGGGACACTGGCACTGAAGCTTTCTTT	CSAGLWDTGTEAFF
TRBV7-3	many	TRBD2	TRBJ2-3	TGTGCCAGTCAGCGGGGGCTCACAGATACGCAGTATTTT	CASQRGLTDTQYF
TRBV6-4	-	-	TRBJ2-5	TGTGCCATCAGTGAAGGCCAAATGCGGGAGACCCAGTACTTC	CAISEGQMRETQYF
TRBV6-1	many	TRBD2	TRBJ2-5	TGTGCCAGCAGCGCCCTAGCGGGGACCCAGTACTTC	CASSALAGTQYF
TRBV7-9	few	TRBD2	TRBJ2-5	TGTGCCAGCAGCTTCCTAGCGGGGGGCCGGGAGACCCAGTACTTC	CASSFLAGGRETQYF
TRBV20-1	once	TRBD1	TRBJ2-3	TGCAGTGCTAGCAAACAGGGGGCAGATACGCAGTATTTT	CSASKQGADTQYF
TRBV7-8	-	-	TRBJ1-5	TGTGCCAGCCGACAGTCCGGGAATCAGCCCCAGCATTTT	CASRQSGNQPQHF
TRBV11-2	many	-	TRBJ2-1	TGTGCCAGCAGCCCTGGTAGGGGGAGTCAAGAGCAGTTCTTC	CASSPGRGSQEQFF
TRBV7-9	-	TRBD1	TRBJ1-6	TGTGCCAGCACGACACAGGGGTCAGTCCTCCACTTT	CASTTQGSVLHF
TRBV3-1	-	-	TRBJ2-1	TGTGCCAGCGGGTACTCGAGCTCCTACAATGAGCAGTTCTTC	CASGYSSSYNEQFF
TRBV10-1	many	TRBD1	TRBJ2-7	TGCGCCAGCAGTGAGCCTTCTCGGGACAGGGGGCGAAACGAGCAGTACTTC	CASSEPSRDRGRNEQYF
TRBV19	many	TRBD1	TRBJ2-3	TGTGCCAGTAGGAGGGCCGGACAGGGGCAAAGCACAGATACGCAGTATTTT	CASRRAGQGQSTDTQYF
TRBV24-1	-	-	TRBJ1-5	TGTGCCACCAGTGATTCCCAGTGGGATCAGCCCCAGCATTTT	CATSDSQWDQPQHF
TRBV20-1	-	TRBD1	TRBJ1-2	TGCAGTGCAGTCCCGAACAGGGGCGACTATGGCTACACCTTC	CSAVPNRGDYGYTF
TRBV12-3/TRBV12-4	few	-	TRBJ2-7	TGTGCCAGCAGCTTCCTGACAGAGACCTACGAGCAGTACTTC	CASSFLTETYEQYF
TRBV20-1	once	TRBD2	TRBJ2-5	TGCAGTGCTAGAAGATCTTCTGCTAGCGGGGGGGCTAAAGAGACCCAGTACTTC	CSARRSSASGGAKETQYF